This is a list of T cell receptor beta chains from one sample in a study of cytomegalovirus exposure and HLA in healthy donors. Repertoires were generated with immunoSEQ multiplex PCR, while TCRdb's copy carries only in-frame clones and drops some. The table has approximately 300,000 clones, 75% to 90% seen once; the top ten hold roughly 0.31%. Sequencing input: PBMCs. The receptors were sampled from a girl aged 2 to 9 in good health and CMV-seronegative. The CDR3 runs from the conserved cysteine through the conserved F or W. A D gene is named only where the DNA matches it firmly. Where a row states a size, it is once, few, many or the class of an expanded clone; other rows omit it.

TRBV15	TRBJ1-4	NA	NA	TGTGCCACCAGCAGAGAGGGGACATTTGCAACTAATGAAAAACTGTTTTTT	CATSREGTFATNEKLFF
TRBV28	TRBJ1-5	TRBD1	NA	TGTGCCAGCAGTTCCTCAAGGGGGCTACCGTTTAATTTCAATCAGCCCCAGCATTTT	CASSSSRGLPFNFNQPQHF
TRBV6-5	TRBJ2-1	NA	NA	TGTGCCAGCAGCCCCGGCTACAATGAGCAGTTCTTC	CASSPGYNEQFF
TRBV2	TRBJ2-7	TRBD1	once	TGTGCCAGCAGGCCGACAGGGGGCTACGAGCAGTACTTC	CASRPTGGYEQYF
TRBV28	TRBJ2-1	NA	NA	NA	CASSFGAGARFF
TRBV16	TRBJ1-5	NA	NA	TGTGCCAGCAGCCAAACTACAAGCGGTCAGCCCCAGCATTTT	CASSQTTSGQPQHF
TRBV5-1	TRBJ1-4	NA	NA	TGCGCCAGCAGCATGGACGAGGCGGCTGGTGAAAAACTGTTTTTT	CASSMDEAAGEKLFF
TRBV9	TRBJ2-7	TRBD1	NA	TGTGCCAGCAGCGAGAGAGCCCAAGGGGGACAGGGAGCCTACGAGCAGTACTTC	CASSERAQGGQGAYEQYF
TRBV11-2	TRBJ2-7	TRBD1	NA	TGTGCCAGCAGCTTAGGGGGTGGGACAGGGGGCTTTTCTTCCTACGAGCAGTACTTC	CASSLGGGTGGFSSYEQYF
TRBV7-9	TRBJ2-1	NA	once	TGTGCCAGCAGCTTAGTAGGCGGGGACAATGAGCAGTTCTTC	CASSLVGGDNEQFF
TRBV11-2	TRBJ2-7	TRBD2	NA	TGTGCCAGCAGCTTAGAACCTAGCGGGATTAGGAAGCAGTACTTC	CASSLEPSGIRKQYF
TRBV9	TRBJ1-1	TRBD1	NA	TGTGCCAGCAGCCCCCCAGATACAGGGGGCAACACTGAAGCTTTCTTT	CASSPPDTGGNTEAFF
TRBV7-6	TRBJ2-2	TRBD2	NA	TGTGCCAGCAGCTTACCGACTAGCGGGACGAACACCGGGGAGCTGTTTTTT	CASSLPTSGTNTGELFF
TRBV19	TRBJ1-1	TRBD1	NA	TGTGCCAGCTCGCGACAGGGGGCTCTTCGGGGCACTGAAGCTTTCTTT	CASSRQGALRGTEAFF
TRBV4-1	TRBJ2-5	NA	NA	TGCGCCAGCAGCCAAGAATTACCGGAGAGGCAAGAGACCCAGTACTTC	CASSQELPERQETQYF
TRBV6-1	TRBJ2-3	NA	NA	TGTGCCAGCAGTGAAATGGTGGCGGGGAGCGCAGATACGCAGTATTTT	CASSEMVAGSADTQYF
TRBV5-1	TRBJ2-7	TRBD1	NA	TGCGCCAGCAGCCCGGGACAGGGGGGGAACGAGCAGTACTTC	CASSPGQGGNEQYF
TRBV27	TRBJ2-3	NA	NA	TGTGCCAGCAGTTTATCCCGGGGTAGGAGTACGCAGTATTTT	CASSLSRGRSTQYF
TRBV2	TRBJ2-1	NA	NA	TGTGCCAGCAGTAAAGAACAGGGTTTGTTGAGGGGCAATGAGCAGTTCTTC	CASSKEQGLLRGNEQFF
TRBV18	TRBJ1-2	TRBD1	NA	TGTGCCAGCTCACCAATCGATATCCGGACAGGTTCTCGCTTC	CASSPIDIRTGSRF
TRBV28	TRBJ2-2	TRBD2	NA	TGTGCCAGCAGCCGGACTAGCGTGGGCACCGGGGAGCTGTTTTTT	CASSRTSVGTGELFF
TRBV18	TRBJ1-4	TRBD1	once	TGTGCCAGCTCACCACGGGACAGCCTAAATGAAAAACTGTTTTTT	CASSPRDSLNEKLFF
TRBV7-9	TRBJ2-7	TRBD1	NA	TGTGCCAGCAGCTCCGACAGGGGTGCAGCATACGAGCAGTACTTC	CASSSDRGAAYEQYF
TRBV28	TRBJ2-7	NA	NA	TGTGCCAGCTGGGGGTGGGGGGGCCACGAGCAGTACTTC	CASWGWGGHEQYF
TRBV5-8	TRBJ1-4	TRBD1	NA	TGTGCCAGCAGGTACCAGGGGGCCACTAATGAAAAACTGTTTTTT	CASRYQGATNEKLFF
TRBV6-1	TRBJ2-7	TRBD2	NA	TGTGCCAGCAGTGGTCGCGGGAGCTTGGGCTACGAGCAGTACTTC	CASSGRGSLGYEQYF
TRBV18	TRBJ1-3	NA	NA	TGTGCCAGCTCACCGGCCGGACAGCCTGGAAACACCATATATTTT	CASSPAGQPGNTIYF
TRBV28	TRBJ2-4	NA	NA	TGTGCCAGCAGTTTCCAACAGGGTACCTGGGCCAAAAACATTCAGTACTTC	CASSFQQGTWAKNIQYF
TRBV29-1	TRBJ1-5	TRBD1	NA	TGCAGCGTTGAAGTCCGACAGGGGACTCAGCCCCAGCATTTT	CSVEVRQGTQPQHF
TRBV5-4	TRBJ2-7	TRBD1	NA	TGTGCCAGCAGCCGACAGGGGCGCTACGAGCAGTACTTC	CASSRQGRYEQYF
TRBV4-1	TRBJ2-1	NA	NA	TGCGCCAGCAGCCAACTTCTGCGGGCGAGCTCCTACAATGAGCAGTTCTTC	CASSQLLRASSYNEQFF
TRBV28	TRBJ2-7	NA	NA	TGTGCCAGCAGTCGATCTGGGCTTACCTCCTACGAGCAGTACTTC	CASSRSGLTSYEQYF
TRBV7-9	TRBJ2-7	NA	NA	TGTGCCAGCAGCTCCGGGACACTTTCCTACGAGCAGTACTTC	CASSSGTLSYEQYF
TRBV18	TRBJ2-5	NA	NA	TGTGCCAGCTCATCCAGGGGTGAGACCCAGTACTTC	CASSSRGETQYF
TRBV18	TRBJ2-3	TRBD1	NA	TGTGCCAGCTCACCAGGCGCACAGGGGGAGAATACGCAGTATTTT	CASSPGAQGENTQYF
TRBV18	TRBJ1-1	NA	NA	TGTGCCAGCTCAAGACAGGACACTGAAGCTTTCTTT	CASSRQDTEAFF
TRBV27	TRBJ1-1	NA	NA	TGTGCCAGCGGTAATGGGCAGGAAGCTTTCTTT	CASGNGQEAFF
TRBV7-8	TRBJ1-6	TRBD1	NA	TGTGCCAGCAGCTCCCGACAGGGTTATAATTCACCCCTCCACTTT	CASSSRQGYNSPLHF
TRBV20-1	TRBJ2-3	NA	NA	TGCAGTGCTCCCCGGGATACGCAGTATTTT	CSAPRDTQYF
TRBV2	TRBJ2-3	TRBD2	NA	TGTGCCAGCAGTAACGGACTAGCAAGTGATACGCAGTATTTT	CASSNGLASDTQYF
TRBV27	TRBJ2-2	TRBD2	NA	TGTGCCAGCAGTTTTTACCTCGGGACTAGCCGGGGCGGGGAGCTGTTTTTT	CASSFYLGTSRGGELFF
TRBV2	TRBJ2-2	NA	once	TGTGCCAGCAGTGATCCCCGTTCTCGGGGTTGGGGGCACACCGGGGAGCTGTTTTTT	CASSDPRSRGWGHTGELFF
TRBV7-3	TRBJ2-1	NA	NA	TGTGCCAGCAGCCAGGTGAGCTCCTACAATGAGCAGTTCTTC	CASSQVSSYNEQFF
TRBV5-8	TRBJ2-3	NA	NA	TGTGCCAGCAGCTTGAGGGGTTCGATCCTAGATACGCAGTATTTT	CASSLRGSILDTQYF
TRBV2	TRBJ1-6	NA	NA	TGTGCCAGCAGTGAATTCCTCAATTCACCCCTCCACTTT	CASSEFLNSPLHF
TRBV28	TRBJ1-5	NA	NA	TGTGCCAGCACCCGGAGGAGGGGCCGCCATCAGCCCCAGCATTTT	CASTRRRGRHQPQHF
TRBV18	TRBJ1-5	NA	NA	TGTGCCAGCTCATTCGGATACAGGGTTCTAGGCCAGCCCCAGCATTTT	CASSFGYRVLGQPQHF